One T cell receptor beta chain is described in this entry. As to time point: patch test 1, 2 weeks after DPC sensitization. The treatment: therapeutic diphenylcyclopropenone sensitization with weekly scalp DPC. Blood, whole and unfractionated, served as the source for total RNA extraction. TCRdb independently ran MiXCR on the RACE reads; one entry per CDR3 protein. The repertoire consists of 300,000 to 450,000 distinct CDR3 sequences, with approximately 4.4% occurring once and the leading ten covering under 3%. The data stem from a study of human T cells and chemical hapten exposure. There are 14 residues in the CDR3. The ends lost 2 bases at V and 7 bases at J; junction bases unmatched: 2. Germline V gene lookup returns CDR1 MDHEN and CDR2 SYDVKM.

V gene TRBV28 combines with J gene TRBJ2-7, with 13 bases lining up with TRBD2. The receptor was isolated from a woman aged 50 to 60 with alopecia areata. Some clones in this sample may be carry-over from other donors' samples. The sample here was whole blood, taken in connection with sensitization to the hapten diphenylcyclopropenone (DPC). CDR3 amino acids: CASSLGLAGEEQYF. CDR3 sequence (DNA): TGTGCCAGCAGTTTAGGACTAGCGGGAGAGGAGCAGTACTTC.